This T cell receptor (beta chain) is from a study of T cell responses to AZD1222 COVID-19 vaccine. Study conclusions and caveats: Spike was spanned by vaccine-associated CD4 TCRs, with dominance at 160-218 and 743-854. Clonal diversity was possibly underestimated, and white British individuals and females predominated among donors. The number of AZD1222 recipients seropositive at baseline was only five or six. Reports say nearly half of spike-specific TCRs go after unmutated variant regions.

Produced via immunoSEQ multiplex PCR; TCRdb's table is partial and in-frame only. Altogether 100,000 to 150,000 clones are present, 80% to 90% being singletons, with the ten largest covering less than 6.5%. In the case of this clone: Its target is not known.

Here the sequenced sample was peripheral blood, taken on day 0 of AZD1222 vaccination. This clonotype originated in an adult in good health.

The CDR3 here is CASSRDSNNSPLHF. CDR3 in DNA: TGTGCCAGCTCCCGGGACAGTAATAATTCACCCCTCCACTTT. This chain connects TRBV18 to TRBJ1-6; TRBD1 agrees at 7 bases. Per the germline V gene, CDR1 is KGHSH and CDR2 is LQKENI. Trimming took 6 bases from V and 5 from J; bases not matched to a gene: 4. The CDR3 covers 14 residues.